These T cell receptor beta chains were read from a single sample in a study of blood T cell repertoires in COVID-19. Some clones are missing from TCRdb's copy, which holds only in-frame ones; the method was immunoSEQ multiplex PCR. The sample contains about 370,000 clones, 90% of which appear only once. Sequencing input: peripheral blood. These receptors were taken from a man in his late teens or twenties with active or convalescent COVID-19. Each CDR3 is given with its conserved first and last residue. The D gene is left open where the match is weak. Where a row states a size, it is once, few, many or the class of an expanded clone; other rows omit it.

TRBJ2-2	TRBD2	TRBV28	once	TGTGCCAGCAGTATCAGACTAGCGGGGTCGGACACCGGGGAGCTGTTTTTT	CASSIRLAGSDTGELFF
TRBJ2-3	-	TRBV11-1	-	TGTGCCAGCAGCCACGCTAGCGTGTCTAGCACAGATACGCAGTATTTT	CASSHASVSSTDTQYF
TRBJ1-1	-	TRBV3-1/TRBV3-2	-	TGTGCCAGCAGCCACCGAGTCTTCAACACTGAAGCTTTCTTT	CASSHRVFNTEAFF
TRBJ2-7	-	TRBV28	-	TGTGCCAGCAATGAACCGGGACTCCACCGGGGAGAGCAGTACTTC	CASNEPGLHRGEQYF
TRBJ1-2	-	TRBV5-1	-	TGCGCCAGCAGCTTGTCTGAGACTTATGGCTACACCTTC	CASSLSETYGYTF
TRBJ2-7	-	TRBV6-5	once	TGTGCCAGCAGATCTCTAACCTACGAGCAGTACTTC	CASRSLTYEQYF
TRBJ2-1	TRBD2	TRBV10-2	many	TGCGCCAGCAGTGAGGGCGGGGGGGCCTCCTACAATGAGCAGTTCTTC	CASSEGGGASYNEQFF
TRBJ2-7	-	TRBV3-1/TRBV3-2	few	TGTGCCAGCAGCCGTTACGCGGGCTTCGACGAGCAGTACTTC	CASSRYAGFDEQYF
TRBJ1-3	TRBD1	TRBV6-5	-	TGTGCCAGCAGTCTATCCGGGACAGGGGCGGACACCATATATTTT	CASSLSGTGADTIYF
TRBJ2-5	TRBD2	TRBV6-5	-	TGTGCCAGCAGCGGGACTAGCGTACAAGAGACCCAGTACTTC	CASSGTSVQETQYF
TRBJ2-3	TRBD2	TRBV9	-	TGTGCCAGCAGCCTTATTAGCGGGGGGGCAGGGAATACGCAGTATTTT	CASSLISGGAGNTQYF
TRBJ2-1	TRBD2	TRBV19	-	TGTGCCAGCAAACCACAGGGACTAGCGGGGGGGACCCGCTCCTACAATGAGCAGTTCTTC	CASKPQGLAGGTRSYNEQFF
TRBJ2-7	-	TRBV28	-	TGTGCCAGCTCATTCTCCGGGACTCTATCTTACGAGCAGTACTTC	CASSFSGTLSYEQYF
TRBJ1-5	-	TRBV7-2	-	TGTGCCAGCAGCTTAGAGGCGACACGGGGGTCGGGACAGCCCCAGCATTTT	CASSLEATRGSGQPQHF
TRBJ1-2	-	TRBV5-6	few	TGTGCCAGCAGCTTAAGTAGTGTCCAGGGGCATGGCTACACCTTC	CASSLSSVQGHGYTF